The 5 T cell receptor beta chains reported below all come from one sample, sequenced in a study of T-cell reconstitution after alpha-beta-depleted transplantation in children. Unique molecular identifiers were incorporated when the TCRbeta library was constructed. Using its own MiXCR run on the PCR reads, TCRdb lists one record per CDR3 protein. The sample yields about 980,000 distinct CDR3 sequences, under 30% seen once. This sample comprised PBMCs, mostly from graft donor cells, obtained 360 days after TCRalphabeta/CD19-depleted stem cell transplant. These receptors originate from a boy under two years old who had a stem cell transplant for SCID, so the T cells may come from the graft donor.

This clonotype was seen repeatedly, ten times or more. This rearrangement joins TRBV7-2 to TRBJ2-1; D uncertain. Germline lookup yields CDR1 SGHTA and CDR2 FQGNSA. Trimming shortened V by 1 base and J by 9 bases, and 13 bases separated the two germline ends. This CDR3 has 14 residues. The CDR3 coding sequence is TGTGCCAGCAGCTTAGATCGTCGTATCAGTGAGCAGTTCTTC. Amino acids: CASSLDRRISEQFF.

In the case of this clonotype: A much bigger clone sits one base away, suggesting this may be a read error. The gene calls are TRBV4-1 and TRBJ2-5; tentative D call: TRBD1 (6 bases). Trimming shortened V by 1 base and J by 2 bases, and 20 bases separated the two germline ends. Germline values: CDR1 MGHRA, CDR2 YSYEKL. The CDR3 has 18 residues. In DNA, the CDR3 is TGCGCCAGCAGCCAAGGACCCGTTTGGACAGACAGGCAAGAGACCCAGTACTTC. Translation gives CASSQGPVWTDRQETQYF.

This clonotype was seen more than once but under ten times. V and J are TRBV12-3 or TRBV12-4 and TRBJ2-3, with D perhaps matching TRBD1 (5 bases). V lost 5 bases to trimming and J lost 9 bases, with 18 bases between them. The CDR3 consists of 14 residues. The CDR3 nucleotides read TGTGCCAGCAGTCAAAGGCTCACAGGAAGGACGCAGTATTTT. This translates into CASSQRLTGRTQYF.

This chain connects TRBV7-2 to TRBJ2-7; the match to TRBD1 covers 8 bases. The ends lost 4 bases at V and 7 bases at J; junction bases unmatched: 9. Germline CDR1 reads SGHTA; CDR2 reads FQGNSA. CDR3 length: 14 amino acids. CDR3 in DNA: TGTGCCAGCAGCTCCCGGGACAGGTCCAGTGAGCAGTACTTC. This encodes CASSSRDRSSEQYF.

The rearrangement joins TRBV3-1 to TRBJ2-2, with no clear D. This CDR3 region has 14 residues. Per germline, CDR1 LGHDT and CDR2 YNNKEL (reference sequence). V was shortened by 5 bases and J by 8 bases, with 15 bases between the two germline ends. The CDR3: CASSLHLDGGELFF. DNA of the CDR3: TGTGCCAGCAGCTTACACTTGGACGGGGGGGAGCTGTTTTTT. The variable domain in full, with the rest retrieved from reference TRBV3-1 and TRBJ2-2, is DTAVSQTPKYLVTQMGNDKSIKCEQNLGHDTMYWYKQDSKKFLKIMFSYNNKELIINETVPNRFSPKSPDKAHLNLHINSLELGDSAVYFCASSLHLDGGELFFGEGSRLTVL.